This TCR beta chain is from a study of cytomegalovirus exposure and HLA in healthy donors. For the study at large: Per a later analysis, the approximately 700 first-cohort and approximately 120 validation repertoires shared one platform.

For this clone: Its specificity is unknown. Distinct nucleotide sequences in the sample also encode this CDR3.

Only in-frame clones appear in the TCRdb table, and some are missing; sequencing was by immunoSEQ multiplex PCR. The sample shows roughly 76,000 clones, approximately 95% of them seen only once. Study results and caveats: In vitro data verified three CMV-associated chains as specific for CMV antigens.

Donors came from a validation cohort of approximately 110 subjects, distinct from the first 666-subject cohort. Sequences were obtained from PBMCs. The origin of this receptor is a man in his late teens or twenties in good health and CMV-seropositive.

CDR3 in DNA: TGCGCCAGCAGCTTGGGACAGGGGGGCACAGATACGCAGTATTTT. Translation gives CASSLGQGGTDTQYF. The V and J genes are TRBV5-1 and TRBJ2-3, with TRBD1 matching over 9 bases. This CDR3 has 15 residues. Germline V gene sequence: CDR1 SGHRS, CDR2 YFSETQ. The V segment lost 0 bases and the J segment 1 base; nucleotides outside the gene matches: 0.